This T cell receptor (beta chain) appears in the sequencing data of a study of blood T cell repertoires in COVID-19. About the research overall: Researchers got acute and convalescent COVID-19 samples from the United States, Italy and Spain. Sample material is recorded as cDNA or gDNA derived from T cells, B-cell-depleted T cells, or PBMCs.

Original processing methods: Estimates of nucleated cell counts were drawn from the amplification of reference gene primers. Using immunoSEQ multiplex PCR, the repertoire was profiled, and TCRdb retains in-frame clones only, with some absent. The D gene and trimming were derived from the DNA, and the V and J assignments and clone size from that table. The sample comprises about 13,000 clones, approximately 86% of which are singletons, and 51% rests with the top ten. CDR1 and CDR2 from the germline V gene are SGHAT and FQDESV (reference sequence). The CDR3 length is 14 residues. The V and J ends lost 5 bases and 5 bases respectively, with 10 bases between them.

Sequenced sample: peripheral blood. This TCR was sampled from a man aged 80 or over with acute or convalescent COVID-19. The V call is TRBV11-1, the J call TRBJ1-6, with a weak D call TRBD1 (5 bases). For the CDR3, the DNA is TGTGCCAGCAGCCGGAAGGGGAATAATTCACCCCTCCACTTT. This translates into CASSRKGNNSPLHF.